This TCR beta chain was sequenced during a study of blood T cell repertoires in COVID-19. Turning to the study itself: Sample material is recorded as cDNA or gDNA derived from T cells, B-cell-depleted T cells, or PBMCs.

Germline V gene sequence: CDR1 SQVTM, CDR2 ANQGSEA. V gave up 8 bases and J gave up 2 bases, with 15 bases separating them. CDR3 length: 13 residues. Generated by immunoSEQ multiplex PCR, the TCRdb table keeps only in-frame clones and is missing some. The sample consists of over 50,000 clones, approximately 78% of them appearing once. The receptor was isolated from a woman between 40 and 55 years old with acute COVID-19. V gene TRBV29-1 combines with J gene TRBJ1-2; D perhaps matches TRBD1 (6 bases). Sequenced material: PBMCs or T cells enriched from blood (not recorded which). The CDR3 sequence: CSYDRNDNYGYTF. The CDR3, as DNA: TGCAGCTACGACAGGAATGACAACTATGGCTACACCTTC.